The present T cell receptor (beta chain) was sequenced within a study of vaccination effects on CD4 cells after COVID-19. Study-wide context: Wells of roughly 2.1 million PBMC each were grown with about 9.5 IU/ml IL-2 and roughly 10 ug/ml peptides.

The V gene's germline CDR1 is SGDLS and CDR2 YYNGEE. CDR3 length: 12 residues. Trimming shortened V by 3 bases and J by 0 bases, and 3 bases separated the two germline ends. Sequenced by immunoSEQ multiplex PCR; TCRdb stores in-frame clones only, minus some. The sample consists of under 50,000 clones, around 67% of them appearing once. Subsequent to a culture period of under twelve days, CD4+ T cells were isolated. The vaccine recipients had no prior SARS-CoV-2 infection, with negative nucleocapsid antibodies. This clone was counted a single time. Its antigen is not identified. The V call is TRBV9, the J call TRBJ1-1; no clear D gene. The TCR comes from a human donor who received a COVID-19 vaccine. This specimen was CD4+ T cells from PBMCs cultured without peptide, taken before COVID-19 vaccination. DNA for the CDR3: TGTGCCAGCAGCGGAGTGAACACTGAAGCTTTCTTT. Translating it yields CASSGVNTEAFF. Looking up the rest from reference TRBV9 and TRBJ1-1 gives the full variable domain: DSGVTQTPKHLITATGQRVTLRCSPRSGDLSVYWYQQSLDQGLQFLIQYYNGEERAKGNILERFSAQQFPDLHSELNLSSLELGDSALYFCASSGVNTEAFFGQGTRLTVV.